This is a list of T cell receptor beta chains from one sample in a study of T cells in Graves' hyperthyroidism and ophthalmopathy. TCRdb redid the calling of the multiplex PCR reads with MiXCR, one entry per CDR3 protein. The data hold hundreds of thousands of distinct CDR3 sequences, with over 35% observed a single time. Sequenced input: blood. These receptors all come from a young man with Graves' hyperthyroidism. Each CDR3 is given with its conserved first and last residue. D genes are given only for firm matches. Clone size appears in some rows only: once, few, many, or a class for an expanded clone.

j_call clone_size d_call v_call cdr3_nt cdr3_aa
TRBJ2-6 many NA TRBV15 TGTGCCACCAGCAGAGGGGCGCTCGGGGCCAACGTCCTGACTTTC CATSRGALGANVLTF
TRBJ2-6 few TRBD2 TRBV7-9 TGTGCCAGCAGCTTAGGAGCGGGGGGCTCACCCGGGGCCAACGTCCTGACTTTC CASSLGAGGSPGANVLTF
TRBJ1-5 many NA TRBV4-3 TGCGCCAGCAGCCAAGTAGCGGGGAATCAGCCCCAGCATTTT CASSQVAGNQPQHF
TRBJ2-2 many NA TRBV2 TGTGCCACACAGGAGAACACCGGGGAGCTGTTTTTT CATQENTGELFF
TRBJ1-1 NA NA TRBV7-8 TGTGCCAGCTTGGATCCAGGGGTGAACACTGAAGCTTTCTTT CASLDPGVNTEAFF
TRBJ1-6 NA NA TRBV25-1 TGTGCCTGCAGTGCTAAGCGGAGGAAGGCCCTCCACTTT CACSAKRRKALHF
TRBJ1-1 NA NA TRBV19 TGTGCCAGTAGTATAGGGTACCCCGGAGATGACACTGAAGCTTTCTTT CASSIGYPGDDTEAFF
TRBJ1-1 NA TRBD1 TRBV3-1 TGTGCCAGCAGCTGGGACAGCCGAGGGGAGGCTTTCTTT CASSWDSRGEAFF
TRBJ2-7 NA NA TRBV29-1 TGCAGCTTTACACAAGGCCGCGACAGAGGATACGAGCAGTACTTC CSFTQGRDRGYEQYF
TRBJ2-5 few TRBD2 TRBV7-9 TGTGCCAGCAGCTCCTCACTAGCGGGAGGGGAAGAGACCCAGTACTTC CASSSSLAGGEETQYF
TRBJ1-1 few NA TRBV7-2 TGTGCCAGCAGCTTAGCCTCGCTACAGGAGGGCACTGAAGCTTTCTTT CASSLASLQEGTEAFF
TRBJ1-4 NA NA TRBV5-6 TGTGCCAGCAGCTTGTGGCGGGCCGTTAATGAAAAACTGTTTTTT CASSLWRAVNEKLFF
TRBJ1-1 many NA TRBV19 TGCGCCAGCAGTGAGAACACTGAAGCTTTCTTT CASSENTEAFF
TRBJ2-5 once NA TRBV5-6 TGTGCCAGCAGCTTAGGACGGGCGTACCAAGAGACCCAGTACTTC CASSLGRAYQETQYF
TRBJ2-7 many NA TRBV10-3 TGTGCCACCTTACTCCCAGGTTACGACGAGCAGTACTTC CATLLPGYDEQYF
TRBJ1-1 many NA TRBV2 TGTGCCAGCGGGGGGTGGGGGGTTGAAGCTTTCTTT CASGGWGVEAFF
TRBJ1-6 many NA TRBV3-1 TGTGCCAGCAGCCAACCAGGGGCATCACCCCTCCACTTT CASSQPGASPLHF
TRBJ2-7 NA TRBD1 TRBV7-2 TGTGCCAGCAGCCCGGACATACAGGGGTGGGAGCAGTACTTC CASSPDIQGWEQYF
TRBJ2-2 NA NA TRBV29-1 TGCAGCGTTGAAGACGATAACACCGGGGAGCTGTTTTTT CSVEDDNTGELFF
TRBJ1-3 NA TRBD1 TRBV7-6 TGTGCCAGCAGCGCACAGGGGCGGTACACCATATATTTT CASSAQGRYTIYF
TRBJ2-7 NA NA TRBV9 TGTGCCAGCGGGCCTAGCAGTTCCTACGAGCAGTACTTC CASGPSSSYEQYF
TRBJ1-2 NA TRBD1 TRBV9 TGTGCCAGCAGGTCGACAGGGGGAAGCTATGGCTACACCTTC CASRSTGGSYGYTF
TRBJ1-1 few NA TRBV12-3/TRBV12-4 TGTGCCAGCAGTCACAGGGAGGTCGGGAACACTGAAGCTTTCTTT CASSHREVGNTEAFF
TRBJ2-7 many NA TRBV5-1 TGCGCCAGCAGCTATGGGGGCAGGGCTAACGAGCAGTACTTC CASSYGGRANEQYF
TRBJ1-1 many TRBD1 TRBV7-9 TGTGCCAGCAGTGCAGCCAAGGGACAGCTTAACACTGAAGCTTTCTTT CASSAAKGQLNTEAFF
TRBJ2-1 NA NA TRBV20-1 TGCAGTGCAAGACACAATGAGCAGTTCTTC CSARHNEQFF
TRBJ1-1 NA NA TRBV7-9 TGTGCCAGCGGCTTTGCCAGCATGAACACTGAAGCTTTCTTT CASGFASMNTEAFF
TRBJ2-5 few TRBD2 TRBV7-9 TGTGCCAGCAGCTTAGGATCGGGACTAGCGGGAGGTGAGACCCAGTACTTC CASSLGSGLAGGETQYF
TRBJ1-2 many NA TRBV20-1 TGCAGTGCCTTGGAGGGGTCTAACTATGGCTACACCTTC CSALEGSNYGYTF
TRBJ1-2 many TRBD1 TRBV19 TGTGCCAGTAGTTCGGGACAGGGGAACTATGGCTACACCTTC CASSSGQGNYGYTF
TRBJ1-2 many NA TRBV20-1 TGCAGTGCTAGAGAAGGGGGGGCCCTCTATGGCTACACCTTC CSAREGGALYGYTF
TRBJ2-2 NA TRBD1 TRBV29-1 TGCAGCCCACTACGGACAGGGATGTCCGGGGAGCTGTTTTTT CSPLRTGMSGELFF
TRBJ1-6 NA NA TRBV9 TGTGCCAGCAGCTCAGGCCGGGGAGGGGATAATTCACCCCTCCACTTT CASSSGRGGDNSPLHF
TRBJ2-7 NA NA TRBV20-1 TGCAGTGCTAGAGCACCGGGTTCCTACGAGCAGTACTTC CSARAPGSYEQYF
TRBJ2-2 NA NA TRBV7-3 TGTGCCAGCAGCCCCACGGGCCGGGAGCTGTTTTTT CASSPTGRELFF
TRBJ2-7 NA NA TRBV12-3/TRBV12-4 TGTGCCAGCAGCCTTACTCTAGCCTACGAGCAGTACTTC CASSLTLAYEQYF
TRBJ2-5 many TRBD2 TRBV7-3 TGTGCCAGCAGCTCAGGACTAGCGGCACAAGAGACCCAGTACTTC CASSSGLAAQETQYF
TRBJ1-2 many NA TRBV2 TGTGCCAGCAGTCGGGGGGAAGAGGGCTACACCTTC CASSRGEEGYTF
TRBJ1-6 NA NA TRBV9 TGTGCCAGCAAGGCGGTGGGCAATTCACCCCTCCACTTT CASKAVGNSPLHF
TRBJ2-7 few TRBD1 TRBV20-1 TGCAGTGCTGACAGGGTTAGCTCCTACGAGCAGTACTTC CSADRVSSYEQYF
TRBJ2-7 NA TRBD2 TRBV20-1 TGCAGTGCCGCTTGGACTAGCGGGACCTACGAGCAGTACTTC CSAAWTSGTYEQYF
TRBJ1-3 few NA TRBV14 TGTGCCAGCAGCCAAGAACCGGTGCCCAACCTAAACACCATATATTTT CASSQEPVPNLNTIYF
TRBJ2-7 NA NA TRBV19 TGTGCCAGTAGTATAATGTCAGGGGAATCGCGGTACTTC CASSIMSGESRYF
TRBJ2-2 many TRBD2 TRBV7-6 TGTGCCAGCAGCCGCGGGGGGGCCGGGGAGCTGTTTTTT CASSRGGAGELFF
TRBJ1-3 NA TRBD1 TRBV6-6 TGTGCCAGCCGGACAGGGAGTTCTGGAAACACCATATATTTT CASRTGSSGNTIYF
TRBJ1-1 NA NA TRBV2 TGTGCCAGCAGTGAAGTTGGGGGGGCCACTGAAGCTTTCTTT CASSEVGGATEAFF
TRBJ1-5 NA TRBD1 TRBV11-2 TGTGCCAGCACCGTACAGGGGGATCAGCCCCAGCATTTT CASTVQGDQPQHF
TRBJ1-1 many TRBD1 TRBV15 TGTGCCACCAGCAGACAGGGGGGCACTGAAGCTTTCTTT CATSRQGGTEAFF
TRBJ1-6 NA TRBD1 TRBV30 TGTGCCTGGAGTGTAGTCGGACAGGGGAATTCACCCCTCCACTTT CAWSVVGQGNSPLHF
TRBJ2-7 NA NA TRBV2 TGTGCCAGCAGCCGGGCAGGGACGGACCTCCACGAGCAGTACTTC CASSRAGTDLHEQYF
TRBJ1-1 few TRBD1 TRBV20-1 TGCAGTGCTAGTGGGACAGGGGGGAGGACTGAAGCTTTCTTT CSASGTGGRTEAFF
TRBJ2-3 NA TRBD1 TRBV7-2 TGTGCCAGCAGCTCAATCCTGACAGGGGACACAGATACGCAGTATTTT CASSSILTGDTDTQYF